This T cell receptor (beta chain) came from a study of shared clonotypes between healthy human individuals. Notes on the study in general: The authors expected sequencing depth to affect clonotype sharing among donors. Despite large depth, sorted-subset datasets appeared incompletely sequenced.

Roughly 33,000 T cell genomes, or about 0.2 ug DNA, went into the sorted-subset replicate PCRs. The table came from immunoSEQ multiplex PCR; TCRdb's copy has only in-frame clones and leaves some out. The table lists roughly 2,000,000 clones, around 95% of them singletons. This clone appeared once. Its antigen is still unknown. Germline CDR1 SGHNT, CDR2 YENEEA. The CDR3 loop spans 15 amino acids. J gave up 2 bases and V 3 bases, and 6 bases lay outside the gene matches. Only CD45RO-negative cells positively selected for CCR7 counted as naive CD8 cells, so terminally differentiated effector memory CD45RA+ cells were excluded. Donors, without exception, were Caucasian adults residing in Nashville, Tennessee.

This rearrangement joins TRBV11-3 to TRBJ2-7; 8 nucleotides agree with TRBD2. Sequencing was performed on naive CD8+ T cells from PBMCs. This clonotype was sampled from a man aged 18 to 29 in good health. Some clones in this sample may be carry-over from other donors' samples. The CDR3 DNA is TGTGCCAGCAGCTTGGCGGGAGGTAGTCCCTACGAGCAGTACTTC. It specifies CASSLAGGSPYEQYF.